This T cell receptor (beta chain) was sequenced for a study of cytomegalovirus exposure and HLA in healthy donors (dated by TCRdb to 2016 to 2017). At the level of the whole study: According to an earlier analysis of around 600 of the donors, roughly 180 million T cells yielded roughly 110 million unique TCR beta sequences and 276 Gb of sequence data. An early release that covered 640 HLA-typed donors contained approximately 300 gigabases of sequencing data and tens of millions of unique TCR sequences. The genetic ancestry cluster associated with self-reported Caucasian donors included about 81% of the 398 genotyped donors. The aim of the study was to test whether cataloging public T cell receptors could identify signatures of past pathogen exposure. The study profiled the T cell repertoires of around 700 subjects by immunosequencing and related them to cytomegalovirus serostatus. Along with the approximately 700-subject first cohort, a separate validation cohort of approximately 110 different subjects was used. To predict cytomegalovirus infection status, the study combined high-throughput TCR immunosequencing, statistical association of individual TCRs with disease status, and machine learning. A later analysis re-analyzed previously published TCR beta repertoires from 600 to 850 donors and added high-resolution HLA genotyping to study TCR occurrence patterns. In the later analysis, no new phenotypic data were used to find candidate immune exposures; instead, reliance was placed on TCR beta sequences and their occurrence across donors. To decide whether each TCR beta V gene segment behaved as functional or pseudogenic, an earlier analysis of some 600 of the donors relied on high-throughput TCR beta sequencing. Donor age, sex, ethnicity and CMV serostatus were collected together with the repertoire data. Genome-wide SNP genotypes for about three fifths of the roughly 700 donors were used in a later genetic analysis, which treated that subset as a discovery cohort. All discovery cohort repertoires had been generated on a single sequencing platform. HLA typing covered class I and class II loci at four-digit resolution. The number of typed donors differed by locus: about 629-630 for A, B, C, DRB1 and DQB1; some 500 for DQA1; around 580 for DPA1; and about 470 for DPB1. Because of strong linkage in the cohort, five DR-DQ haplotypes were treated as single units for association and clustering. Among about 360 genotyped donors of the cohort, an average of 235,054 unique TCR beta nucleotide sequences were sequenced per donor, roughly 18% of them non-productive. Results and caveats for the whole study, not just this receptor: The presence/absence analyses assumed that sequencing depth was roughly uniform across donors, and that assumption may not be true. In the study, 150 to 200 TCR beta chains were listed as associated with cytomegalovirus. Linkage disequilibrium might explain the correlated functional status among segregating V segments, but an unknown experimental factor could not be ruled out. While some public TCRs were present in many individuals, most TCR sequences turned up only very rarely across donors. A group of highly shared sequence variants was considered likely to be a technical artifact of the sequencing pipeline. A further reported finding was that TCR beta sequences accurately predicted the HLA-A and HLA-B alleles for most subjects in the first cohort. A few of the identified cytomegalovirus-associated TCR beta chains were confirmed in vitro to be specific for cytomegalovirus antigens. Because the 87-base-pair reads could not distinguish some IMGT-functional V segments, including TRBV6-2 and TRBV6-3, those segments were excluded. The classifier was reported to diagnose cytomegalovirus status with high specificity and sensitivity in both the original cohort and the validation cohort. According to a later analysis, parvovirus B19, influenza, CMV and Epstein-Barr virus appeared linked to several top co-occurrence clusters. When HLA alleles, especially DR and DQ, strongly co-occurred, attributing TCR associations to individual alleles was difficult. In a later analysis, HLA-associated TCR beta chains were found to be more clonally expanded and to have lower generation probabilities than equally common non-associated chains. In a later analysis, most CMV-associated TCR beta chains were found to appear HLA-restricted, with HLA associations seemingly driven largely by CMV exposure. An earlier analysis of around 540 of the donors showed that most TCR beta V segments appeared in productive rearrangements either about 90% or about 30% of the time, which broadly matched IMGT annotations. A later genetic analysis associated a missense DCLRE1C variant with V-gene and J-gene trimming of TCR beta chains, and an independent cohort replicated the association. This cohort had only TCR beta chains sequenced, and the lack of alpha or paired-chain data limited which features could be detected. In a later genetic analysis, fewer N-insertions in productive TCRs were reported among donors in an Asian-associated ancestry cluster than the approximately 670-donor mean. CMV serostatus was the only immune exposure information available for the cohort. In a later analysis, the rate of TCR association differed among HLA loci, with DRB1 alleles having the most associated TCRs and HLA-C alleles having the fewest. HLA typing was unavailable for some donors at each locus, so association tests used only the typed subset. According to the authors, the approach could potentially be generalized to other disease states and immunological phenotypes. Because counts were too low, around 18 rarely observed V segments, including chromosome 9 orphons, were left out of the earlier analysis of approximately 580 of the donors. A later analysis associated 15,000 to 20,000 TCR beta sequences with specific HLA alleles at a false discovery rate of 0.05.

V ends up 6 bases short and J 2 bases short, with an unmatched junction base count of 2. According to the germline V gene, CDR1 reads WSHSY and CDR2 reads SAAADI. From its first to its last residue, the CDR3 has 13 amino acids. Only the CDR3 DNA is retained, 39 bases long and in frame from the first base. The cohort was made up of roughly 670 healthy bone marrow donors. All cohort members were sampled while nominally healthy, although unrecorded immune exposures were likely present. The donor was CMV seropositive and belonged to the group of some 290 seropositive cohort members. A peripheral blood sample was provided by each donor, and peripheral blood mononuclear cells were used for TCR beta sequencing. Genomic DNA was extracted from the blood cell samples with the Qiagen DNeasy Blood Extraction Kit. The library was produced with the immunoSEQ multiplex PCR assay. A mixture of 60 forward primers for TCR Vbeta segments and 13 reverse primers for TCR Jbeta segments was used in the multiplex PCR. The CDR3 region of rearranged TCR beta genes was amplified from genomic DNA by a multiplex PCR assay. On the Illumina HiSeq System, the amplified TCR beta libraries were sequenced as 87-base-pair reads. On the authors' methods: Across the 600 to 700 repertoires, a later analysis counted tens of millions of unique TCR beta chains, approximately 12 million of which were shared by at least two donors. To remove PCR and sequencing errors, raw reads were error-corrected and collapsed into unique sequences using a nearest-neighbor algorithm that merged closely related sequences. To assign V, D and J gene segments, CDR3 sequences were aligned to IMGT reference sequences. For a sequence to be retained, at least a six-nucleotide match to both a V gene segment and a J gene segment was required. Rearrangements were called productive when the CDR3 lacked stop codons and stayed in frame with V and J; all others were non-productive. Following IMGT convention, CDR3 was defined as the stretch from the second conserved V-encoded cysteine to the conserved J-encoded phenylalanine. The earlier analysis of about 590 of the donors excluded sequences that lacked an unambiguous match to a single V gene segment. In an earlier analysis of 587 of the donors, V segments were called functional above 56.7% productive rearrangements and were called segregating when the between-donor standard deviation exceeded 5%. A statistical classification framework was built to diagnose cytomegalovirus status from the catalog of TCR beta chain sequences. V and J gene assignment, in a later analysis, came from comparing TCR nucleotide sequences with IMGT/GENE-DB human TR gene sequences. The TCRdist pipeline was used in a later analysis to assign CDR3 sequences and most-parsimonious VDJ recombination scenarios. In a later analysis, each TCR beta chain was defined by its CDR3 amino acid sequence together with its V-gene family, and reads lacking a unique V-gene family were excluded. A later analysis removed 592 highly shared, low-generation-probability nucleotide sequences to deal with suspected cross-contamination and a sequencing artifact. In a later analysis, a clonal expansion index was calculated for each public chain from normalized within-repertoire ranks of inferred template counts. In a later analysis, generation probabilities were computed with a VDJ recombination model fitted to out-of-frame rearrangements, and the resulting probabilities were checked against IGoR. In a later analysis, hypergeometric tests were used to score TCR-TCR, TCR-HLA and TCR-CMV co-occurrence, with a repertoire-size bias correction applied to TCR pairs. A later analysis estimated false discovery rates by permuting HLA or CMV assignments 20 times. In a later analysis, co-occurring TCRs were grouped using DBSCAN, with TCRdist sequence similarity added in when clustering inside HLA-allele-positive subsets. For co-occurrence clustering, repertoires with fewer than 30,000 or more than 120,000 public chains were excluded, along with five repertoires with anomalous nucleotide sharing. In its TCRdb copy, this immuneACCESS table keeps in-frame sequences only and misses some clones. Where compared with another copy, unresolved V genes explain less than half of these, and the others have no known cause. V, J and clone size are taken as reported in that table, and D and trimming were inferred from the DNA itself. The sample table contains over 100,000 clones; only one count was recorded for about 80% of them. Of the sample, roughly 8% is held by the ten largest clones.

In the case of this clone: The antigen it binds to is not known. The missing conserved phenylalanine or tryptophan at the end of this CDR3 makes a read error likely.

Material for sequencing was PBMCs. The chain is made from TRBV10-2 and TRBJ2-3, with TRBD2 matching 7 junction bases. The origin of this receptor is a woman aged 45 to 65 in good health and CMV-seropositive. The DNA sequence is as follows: TGCGCCAGCAGGGGGGGGAACACAGATACGCAGTATTGT. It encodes CASRGGNTDTQYC.